The present T cell receptor beta chain was sequenced within a study of beta chain features in type 1 diabetes. The overall study: No patient-donor differences in age, gender, total cells or subset yield.

Broader study findings: TCRB CDR3s were moderately but significantly shorter in Type 1 diabetes patients in all four CD4+ subsets. Sampled from patients, naive, central memory and Treg TCRB repertoires appeared more similar than those sampled from healthy donors.

This clone was found a few times. Its specificity is not known. Investigators reverse transcribed all isolated RNA, so they sequenced expressed TCRB transcripts. The protocol was immunoSEQ multiplex PCR, while the TCRdb copy is restricted to in-frame clones and leaves out a portion. The sample yields about 260,000 clones, approximately 20% seen once. The junction had 10 bases not matched to a gene; V was cut back by 6 bases and J by 8 bases. The CDR3 covers 13 residues. Germline V gene sequence: CDR1 SQVTM, CDR2 ANQGSEA. The clonotype originates from a woman in her thirties or forties with type 1 diabetes. Sequencing was done on a sample of naive CD4+ T cells from blood. The J gene is TRBJ2-1, the V gene TRBV29-1; 7 bases fit TRBD1. The CDR3 DNA follows: TGCAGCGTCCCGGGTGGTAGGGGGCATGAGCAGTTCTTC. Translating it yields CSVPGGRGHEQFF.